The 30 T cell receptor beta chains below all came from one sample that was sequenced in a study (dated by TCRdb to the mid-2010s). The library was obtained by RT-PCR. For sequencing, an Illumina MiSeq was employed. Clones were called with MiXCR by TCRdb after fastp trimmed the public reads at Q25, and only in-frame beta chains were retained. One record per CDR3 amino acid sequence lists the most common genes and DNA. This sample is represented by more than 550,000 distinct CDR3 sequences; more than 13% of them were singletons. 3.6% of the sample is held by the ten biggest clonotypes. Sequences were obtained from memory CD4+ T cells from blood. These TCRs come from a female donor in good health, serving as a healthy control.

The table lists this clonotype with a few counts. CDR3 DNA sequence: TGCAGTGCTAGGGCTACTAGCGGAGTCCTCTACGAGCAGTACTTC. Translating it yields CSARATSGVLYEQYF. This chain links TRBV20-1 with TRBJ2-7; 8 bases are a match to TRBD2. V gave up 3 bases and J gave up 3 bases; unmatched junction bases: 10. Germline V gene lookup returns CDR1 DFQATT and CDR2 SNEGSKA (reference sequence). The CDR3 consists of 15 residues.

This clonotype came up a few times. The chain uses TRBV2 and TRBJ1-5; 8 nucleotides align to TRBD1. There are 14 residues in the CDR3. V shed 3 bases and J 4 bases; nucleotides not matched to a gene: 2. Germline V CDR1 and CDR2: SNHLY, FYNNEI. This CDR3 reads CASSDDRGNQPQHF. CDR3 in DNA: TGTGCCAGCAGTGACGACAGGGGAAATCAGCCCCAGCATTTT.

The chain employs TRBV20-1 and TRBJ2-7; the D gene is possibly TRBD2 (5 bases). The CDR3 is 14 amino acids. Germline V lookup: CDR1 DFQATT, CDR2 SNEGSKA (reference sequence). V lost 3 bases to trimming and J lost 2 bases, with 14 bases between them. The CDR3: CSASREGSAYEQYF. The CDR3 DNA reads as TGCAGTGCTAGCAGAGAGGGCAGTGCCTACGAGCAGTACTTC.

The chain carries TRBV6-5 and TRBJ2-7; 9 positions agree with TRBD2. Germline CDR1 is MNHEY and CDR2 is SVGAGI. The CDR3 is 13 residues long. V lost 4 bases to trimming and J lost 6 bases; unmatched junction nucleotides: 4. This chain's CDR3 is CASSSSGVGEQYF. The CDR3 DNA sequence: TGTGCCAGCAGTTCTAGCGGGGTAGGCGAGCAGTACTTC.

The rearrangement joins TRBV7-3 to TRBJ1-2, with TRBD1 identical over 8 bases. The CDR3 is 13 residues long. V lost 5 bases and J lost 8; bases outside the gene matches: 7. CDR1 and CDR2 from the germline V gene are SGHTA and FQGTGA. This CDR3 is CASSPTTGVGYTF. The CDR3 coding sequence is TGTGCCAGCAGCCCAACGACAGGGGTCGGCTACACCTTC.

This clonotype was seen only a few times. This chain connects TRBV30 to TRBJ2-1, with unresolved D. CDR3 length: 11 amino acids. Trimming took 6 bases from V and 3 from J, leaving 6 bases between them. Germline V gene data show CDR1 as GTSNPN and CDR2 as SVGIG (reference sequence). CDR3 DNA sequence: TGTGCCTGCGCAAGCTACAATGAGCAGTTCTTC. This codes for CACASYNEQFF.

This chain joins TRBV4-3 and TRBJ1-4; D is uncertain. CDR3 length equals 16 residues. CDR1 and CDR2 (germline): LGHNA, YSLEER. V dropped 1 base and J dropped 0 bases, with 9 bases sitting between them. The CDR3 sequence: CASSQVGGTTNEKLFF. CDR3 nucleotides: TGCGCCAGCAGCCAAGTAGGCGGGACAACTAATGAAAAACTGTTTTTT.

The table lists this clonotype with many counts. A read error may produce the germline difference seen at one junction end. V and J are TRBV12-3 or TRBV12-4 and TRBJ1-2; possibly TRBD1 for D (5 bases). The CDR3 contains 12 residues. This CDR3 reads CASFSGRQGPLF. For the CDR3, the DNA is TGTGCCAGCTTTTCTGGTCGGCAGGGACCGCTCTTC.

Only a few counts were recorded for this clonotype. The chain recombines TRBV5-4 with TRBJ2-1; a weak D match, TRBD2 (6 bases). The V end lost 4 bases, the J end lost 13 bases, and 27 bases lay between the germline ends. The CDR3 loop spans 16 amino acids. CDR1 and CDR2 from the germline V gene are SGHNT and YYREEE (reference sequence). The CDR3 nucleotides are TGTGCCAGCAGCCGAGACGCGGGACTCGGCTACATAGATCAGTTCTTC. Its protein product is CASSRDAGLGYIDQFF.

The table lists this clonotype with many counts. The chain has TRBV12-3 or TRBV12-4 and TRBJ1-1; 9 bases are a match to TRBD1. Trimming cost V 6 bases and J 6 bases; bases outside gene matches: 8. CDR3 length: 14 residues. The CDR3 reads CASSGTGSRAEAFF. CDR3 bases: TGTGCCAGCAGCGGGACAGGGAGCCGTGCTGAAGCTTTCTTT.

This clonotype was found many times. The J gene is TRBJ2-1, the V gene TRBV7-2; D remains unclear. The CDR3 is made up of 12 amino acids. Germline V gene lookup returns CDR1 SGHTA and CDR2 FQGNSA. Trimming took 3 bases from V and 6 from J, leaving 6 bases between them. CDR3 amino acids: CASSFFVNEQFF. The CDR3 DNA follows: TGTGCCAGCAGCTTCTTCGTCAATGAGCAGTTCTTC.

This clonotype was counted between two and nine times. This rearrangement joins TRBV7-3 to TRBJ2-5; D not resolved. Germline lookup yields CDR1 SGHTA and CDR2 FQGTGA. This CDR3 comprises 15 residues. With 5 bases removed from V and 1 base from J, the gap between germline ends came to 14 bases. This CDR3 reads CASSQRVGFQETQYF. CDR3 nucleotides: TGTGCCAGCAGCCAAAGGGTGGGGTTCCAAGAGACCCAGTACTTC.

This sequence joins TRBV7-2 and TRBJ2-6; TRBD1 agrees at 10 bases. The CDR3 is 17 residues long. V gave up 3 bases and J gave up 2 bases; unmatched junction bases: 4. Germline CDR1 is SGHTA and CDR2 is FQGNSA. The chain's CDR3 is CASSLRQGAAGANVLTF. The CDR3 coding sequence is TGTGCCAGCAGCTTGCGACAGGGGGCTGCTGGGGCCAACGTCCTGACTTTC. The complete variable domain, with remaining parts taken from reference TRBV7-2 and TRBJ2-6, reads GAGVSQSPSNKVTEKGKDVELRCDPISGHTALYWYRQSLGQGLEFLIYFQGNSAPDKSGLPSDRFSAERTGGSVSTLTIQRTQQEDSAVYLCASSLRQGAAGANVLTFGAGSRLTVL.

In its sample, this clonotype was seen a few times. The CDR3 loop reads CATLDPRDSGSNQPQHF. The CDR3 coding sequence is TGTGCCACCTTAGACCCCCGCGATTCAGGGAGCAATCAGCCCCAGCATTTT. The chain employs TRBV15 and TRBJ1-5; a possible D gene is TRBD1 (5 bases). V lost 8 bases, J lost 1 base, and 21 bases lay in between. Germline-derived CDR1 and CDR2 are LNHNV and YYDKDF (reference sequence). The CDR3 sequence is 17 residues long.

This clonotype was seen many times. The rearrangement links TRBV7-9 to TRBJ2-7; 8 bases fit TRBD1. Germline-derived CDR1 and CDR2 are SEHNR and FQNEAQ (reference sequence). The CDR3 extends over 14 amino acids. J was trimmed by 3 bases and V by 4 bases; bases with no gene match: 5. The CDR3 region is CASSSGQGLYEQYF. In nucleotides, the CDR3 is TGTGCCAGCAGCTCAGGACAGGGCCTCTACGAGCAGTACTTC.

This clonotype was seen a few times. The chain joins TRBV28 to TRBJ1-2, with 7 positions matching TRBD1. The V gene's germline CDR1 is MDHEN and CDR2 SYDVKM. The CDR3 sequence is 14 residues long. The ends lost 3 bases at V and 7 bases at J; junction bases unmatched: 8. CDR3 sequence reads: CASSLVLQGGGYTF. DNA of the CDR3: TGTGCCAGCAGTTTGGTGCTCCAGGGGGGTGGCTACACCTTC.

This rearrangement joins TRBV4-2 to TRBJ2-1; TRBD2 matches at 11 bases. Looked up from germline, CDR1 is LGHNA and CDR2 is YNFKEQ. The V and J ends lost 1 base and 9 bases, in that order; junction bases with no gene match: 11. The CDR3 spans 17 residues. CDR3 bases: TGTGCCAGCAGCCAAGCCCTGGGGACTAGCGGTTTGGGTGAGCAGTTCTTC. It is translated as CASSQALGTSGLGEQFF.

This clonotype was detected many times. V gene TRBV29-1 combines with J gene TRBJ2-1, with D tentatively TRBD1 or TRBD2 (5 bases each). There are 13 residues in the CDR3. Per germline, CDR1 SQVTM and CDR2 ANQGSEA. Trimming cost V 7 bases and J 1 base, with 11 bases left between them. CDR3 bases: TGCAGCGCCCAGGGAGTGTCCTACAATGAGCAGTTCTTC. Its translation: CSAQGVSYNEQFF.

This rearrangement joins TRBV20-1 to TRBJ2-3; 11 positions match TRBD2. The CDR3 consists of 16 residues. The ends lost 6 bases at V and 0 bases at J; junction bases unmatched: 8. Germline CDR1 reads DFQATT; CDR2 reads SNEGSKA (reference sequence). The DNA of the CDR3 is TGCAGTGCCAACTTAGCGGGAGGGCCTAGCACAGATACGCAGTATTTT. Its translation is CSANLAGGPSTDTQYF.

The chain employs TRBV7-2 and TRBJ2-1, with 13 bases aligning to TRBD2. This CDR3 contains 13 residues. The V gene end was trimmed by 6 bases and the J gene end by 10 bases; junction bases not matched to a gene: 3. CDR1 and CDR2 from the germline V gene are SGHTA and FQGNSA. This CDR3 is CASRGTSGIEQFF. CDR3 nucleotides: TGTGCCAGCAGGGGGACTAGCGGGATAGAGCAGTTCTTC.

The V gene is TRBV6-2 or TRBV6-3, the J gene TRBJ2-7; maybe TRBD1 (6 bases). V lost 5 bases and J 0 bases, leaving 17 bases between the germline ends. CDR3 length: 16 residues. Germline V gives CDR1 MNHEY, CDR2 SVGEGT. The CDR3 spells CASSLTGYPISYEQYF. The CDR3 DNA reads as TGTGCCAGCAGTCTCACAGGGTACCCCATCTCCTACGAGCAGTACTTC.

The chain has TRBV5-6 and TRBJ1-2; 8 bases fit TRBD1. The germline gives CDR1 SGHDT, CDR2 YYEEEE. V was pared by 0 bases and J by 5 bases, with 6 bases of the junction left unmatched. The CDR3 is 15 amino acids. CDR3 residues: CASSLALGQGYGYTF. CDR3 DNA: TGTGCCAGCAGCTTGGCCTTAGGACAGGGTTATGGCTACACCTTC. The variable domain in full, completed from reference TRBV5-6 and TRBJ1-2, reads DAGVTQSPTHLIKTRGQQVTLRCSPKSGHDTVSWYQQALGQGPQFIFQYYEEEERQRGNFPDRFSGHQFPNYSSELNVNALLLGDSALYLCASSLALGQGYGYTFGSGTRLTVV.

In this sample, this clonotype turned up a few times. The chain joins TRBV25-1 to TRBJ2-5; 8 positions match TRBD1. The V segment lost 1 base and the J segment 5 bases; nucleotides outside the gene matches: 3. Germline V gene sequence: CDR1 MGHDK, CDR2 SYGVNS. The CDR3 has 14 residues. CDR3 sequence reads: CASSEFGDRETQYF. The CDR3 DNA reads TGTGCCAGCAGTGAATTCGGGGACAGGGAGACCCAGTACTTC.

The chain recombines TRBV6-5 with TRBJ1-1; the match to TRBD1 covers 7 bases. J was trimmed by 3 bases and V by 1 base; bases with no gene match: 5. Looked up from germline, CDR1 is MNHEY and CDR2 is SVGAGI. There are 15 residues in the CDR3. CDR3 region: CASSYWARGDTEAFF. In DNA form, the CDR3 reads TGTGCCAGCAGTTACTGGGCCAGGGGGGACACTGAAGCTTTCTTT.

This clonotype was observed a few times. The chain joins TRBV11-2 to TRBJ1-6; no clear D. Per the germline V gene, CDR1 is SGHAT and CDR2 is FQNNGV. Trimming shortened V by 3 bases and J by 0 bases, and 18 bases separated the two germline ends. The CDR3 contains 19 residues. The CDR3 coding sequence is TGTGCCAGCAGCTTGGTTCTGGGGATGGCGAGCTCCTATAATTCACCCCTCCACTTT. Protein sequence: CASSLVLGMASSYNSPLHF.

The gene calls are TRBV18 and TRBJ1-5; weak D call: TRBD1 (6 bases). V lost 5 bases and J lost 5, with 13 bases in between. This CDR3 spans 14 amino acids. Germline V lookup: CDR1 KGHSH, CDR2 LQKENI. The CDR3 DNA follows: TGTGCCAGCTCATACAGGGAAGGTGATCAGCCCCAGCATTTT. Translation gives CASSYREGDQPQHF.

This clonotype came up many times. The chain carries TRBV20-1 and TRBJ1-6, with TRBD1 as a possible D gene (6 bases). The CDR3 sequence is 14 residues long. Deletions cut 4 bases from V and 5 bases from J, with 12 bases between. Germline loops: CDR1 DFQATT, CDR2 SNEGSKA (reference sequence). CDR3 region: CSANLDSNNSPLHF. The CDR3 DNA sequence: TGCAGTGCTAACCTGGACAGTAATAATTCACCCCTCCACTTT.

The CDR3 region is CAWGLAGASEQYF. As DNA, the CDR3 is TGTGCCTGGGGACTAGCGGGAGCTAGCGAGCAGTACTTC. This chain links TRBV30 with TRBJ2-7, with TRBD2 matching over 13 bases. The CDR3 extends over 13 amino acids. Trimming removed 5 bases from V and 6 bases from J; junction bases left unmatched: 4. Germline CDR1 reads GTSNPN; CDR2 reads SVGIG (reference sequence).

This clonotype appeared a few times. The rearrangement joins TRBV27 to TRBJ2-1; D call uncertain. With 4 bases removed from V and 10 bases from J, the gap between germline ends came to 11 bases. This CDR3 has 12 amino acids. CDR1 is MNHEY and CDR2 is SMNVEV in the germline V gene (reference sequence). This chain's CDR3 is CASSSSSREQFF. The CDR3 bases are TGTGCCAGCAGTTCCTCCTCGCGGGAGCAGTTCTTC.

The rearrangement joins TRBV7-2 to TRBJ2-1, with D unresolved. V lost 5 bases, J lost 10 bases, and 18 bases lay in between. The germline CDR1 and CDR2 sequences are SGHTA and FQGNSA. This CDR3 has 14 amino acids. The CDR3 DNA follows: TGTGCCAGCAGCCTGAACCTGCCTCCGGGCGAGCAGTTCTTC. Amino acid sequence: CASSLNLPPGEQFF.